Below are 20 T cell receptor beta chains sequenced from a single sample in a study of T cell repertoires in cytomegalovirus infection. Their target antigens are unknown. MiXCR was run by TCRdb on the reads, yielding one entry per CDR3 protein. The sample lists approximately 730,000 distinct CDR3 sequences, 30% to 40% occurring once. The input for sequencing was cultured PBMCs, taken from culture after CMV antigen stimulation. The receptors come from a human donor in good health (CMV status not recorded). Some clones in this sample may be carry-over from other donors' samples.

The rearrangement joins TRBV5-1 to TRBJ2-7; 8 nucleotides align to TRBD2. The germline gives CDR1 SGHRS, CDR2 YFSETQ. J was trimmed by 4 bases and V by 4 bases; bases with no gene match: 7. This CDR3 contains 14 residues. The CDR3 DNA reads TGCGCCAGCAGCGCCGGGACTAGTGATTACGAGCAGTACTTC. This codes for CASSAGTSDYEQYF.

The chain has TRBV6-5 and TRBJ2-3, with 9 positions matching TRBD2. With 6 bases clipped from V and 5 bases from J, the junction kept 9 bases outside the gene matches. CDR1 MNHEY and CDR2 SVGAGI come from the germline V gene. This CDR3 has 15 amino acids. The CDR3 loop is CASRSWASGVDTQYF. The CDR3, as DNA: TGTGCCAGCAGAAGTTGGGCTAGCGGGGTAGATACGCAGTATTTT.

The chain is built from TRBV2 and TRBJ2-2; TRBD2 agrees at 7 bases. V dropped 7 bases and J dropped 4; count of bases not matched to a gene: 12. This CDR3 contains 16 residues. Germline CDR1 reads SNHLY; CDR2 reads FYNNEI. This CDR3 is CASTPTLAGVTGELFF. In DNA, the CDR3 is TGTGCCAGCACCCCTACCCTGGCGGGAGTCACCGGGGAGCTGTTTTTT.

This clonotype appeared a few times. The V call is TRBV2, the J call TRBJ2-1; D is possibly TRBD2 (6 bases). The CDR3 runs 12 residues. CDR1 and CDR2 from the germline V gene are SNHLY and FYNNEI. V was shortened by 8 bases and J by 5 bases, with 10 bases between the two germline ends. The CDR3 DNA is TGTGCCAGCGGGGAGCGGGACAATGAGCAGTTCTTC. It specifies CASGERDNEQFF.

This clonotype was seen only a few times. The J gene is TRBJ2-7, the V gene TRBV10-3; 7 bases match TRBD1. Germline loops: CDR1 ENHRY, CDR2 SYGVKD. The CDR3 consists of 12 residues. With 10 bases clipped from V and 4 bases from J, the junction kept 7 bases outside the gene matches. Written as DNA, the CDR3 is TGTGCCACCCGACAGGGTGATTACGAGCAGTACTTC. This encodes CATRQGDYEQYF.

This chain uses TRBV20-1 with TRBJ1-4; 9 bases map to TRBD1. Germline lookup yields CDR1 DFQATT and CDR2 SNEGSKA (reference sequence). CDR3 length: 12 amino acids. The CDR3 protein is CSLNRGREKLFF. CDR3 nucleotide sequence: TGCAGCCTAAACAGGGGGCGAGAAAAACTGTTTTTT.

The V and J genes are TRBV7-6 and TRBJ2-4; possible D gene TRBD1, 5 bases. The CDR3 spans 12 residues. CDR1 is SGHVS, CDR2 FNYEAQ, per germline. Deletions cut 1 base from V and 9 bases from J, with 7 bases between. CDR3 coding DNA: TGTGCCAGCAGCTTAGACCAGGGCATTCAGTACTTC. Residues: CASSLDQGIQYF. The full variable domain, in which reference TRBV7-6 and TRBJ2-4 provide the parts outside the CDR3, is GAGVSQSPRYKVTKRGQDVALRCDPISGHVSLYWYRQALGQGPEFLTYFNYEAQQDKSGLPNDRFSAERPEGSISTLTIQRTEQRDSAMYRCASSLDQGIQYFGAGTRLSVL.

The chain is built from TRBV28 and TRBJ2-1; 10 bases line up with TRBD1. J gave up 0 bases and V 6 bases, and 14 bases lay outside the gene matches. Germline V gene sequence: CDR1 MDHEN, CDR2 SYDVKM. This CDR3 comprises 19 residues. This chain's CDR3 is CASSNRTGGKFNSYNEQFF. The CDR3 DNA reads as TGTGCCAGCAGCAATCGGACAGGGGGTAAATTCAACTCCTACAATGAGCAGTTCTTC.

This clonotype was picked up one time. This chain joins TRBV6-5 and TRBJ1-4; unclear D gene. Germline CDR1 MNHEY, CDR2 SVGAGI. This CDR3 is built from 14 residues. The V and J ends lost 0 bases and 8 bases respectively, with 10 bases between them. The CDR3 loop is CASSYSSQPEKLFF. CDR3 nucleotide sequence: TGTGCCAGCAGTTACTCTTCACAGCCGGAAAAACTGTTTTTT.

The CDR3 is CAITDGTSGSYEQYF. The CDR3 DNA follows: TGTGCCATCACCGATGGGACTAGCGGGTCCTACGAGCAGTACTTC. V usage is TRBV10-3 and J usage is TRBJ2-7; 12 nucleotides match TRBD2. Germline V gene data show CDR1 as ENHRY and CDR2 as SYGVKD. V trimming: 7 bases; J trimming: 1 base; junction bases outside the gene matches: 5. This CDR3 has 15 amino acids.

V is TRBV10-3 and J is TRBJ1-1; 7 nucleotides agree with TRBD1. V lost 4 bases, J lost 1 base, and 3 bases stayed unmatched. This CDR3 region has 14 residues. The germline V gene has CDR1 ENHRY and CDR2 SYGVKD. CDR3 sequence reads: CAISAGGKNTEAFF. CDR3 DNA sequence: TGTGCCATCAGTGCAGGGGGGAAGAACACTGAAGCTTTCTTT.

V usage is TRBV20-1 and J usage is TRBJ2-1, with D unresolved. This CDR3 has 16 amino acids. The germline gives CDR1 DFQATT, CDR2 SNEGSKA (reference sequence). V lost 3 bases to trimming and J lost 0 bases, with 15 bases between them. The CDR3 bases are TGCAGTGCTAGCGGACCGGTCCAGAGCTCCTACAATGAGCAGTTCTTC. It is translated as CSASGPVQSSYNEQFF.

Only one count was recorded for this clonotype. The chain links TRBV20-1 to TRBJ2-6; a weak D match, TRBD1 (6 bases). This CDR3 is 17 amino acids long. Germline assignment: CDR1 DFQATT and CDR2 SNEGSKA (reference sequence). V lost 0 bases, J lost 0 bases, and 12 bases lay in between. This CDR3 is CSARDPTGDSGANVLTF. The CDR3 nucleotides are TGCAGTGCTAGAGACCCGACAGGCGACTCTGGGGCCAACGTCCTGACTTTC.

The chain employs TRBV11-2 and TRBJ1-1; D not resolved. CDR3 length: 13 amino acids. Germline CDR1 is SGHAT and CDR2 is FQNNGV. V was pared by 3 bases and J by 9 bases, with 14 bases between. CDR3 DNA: TGTGCCAGCAGCTTCTGGTACGACGACAAAGCTTTCTTT. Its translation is CASSFWYDDKAFF.

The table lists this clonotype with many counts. This CDR3 is CASSQGPSLAGDTQYF. The CDR3 DNA reads as TGTGCCAGCAGCCAAGGCCCGAGTCTAGCCGGAGATACGCAGTATTTT. This chain uses TRBV7-8 with TRBJ2-3, with D tentatively TRBD2 (5 bases). V lost 5 bases and J 5 bases, leaving 20 bases between the germline ends. Germline CDR1 and CDR2: SGHVS and FQNEAQ. The CDR3 totals 16 residues.

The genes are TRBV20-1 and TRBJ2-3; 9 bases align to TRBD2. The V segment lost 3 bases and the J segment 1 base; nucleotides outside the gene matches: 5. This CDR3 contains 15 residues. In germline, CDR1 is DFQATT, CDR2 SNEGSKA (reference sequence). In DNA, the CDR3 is TGCAGTGCTAGTCTTAGCGGGAGTGGCACAGATACGCAGTATTTT. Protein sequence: CSASLSGSGTDTQYF.

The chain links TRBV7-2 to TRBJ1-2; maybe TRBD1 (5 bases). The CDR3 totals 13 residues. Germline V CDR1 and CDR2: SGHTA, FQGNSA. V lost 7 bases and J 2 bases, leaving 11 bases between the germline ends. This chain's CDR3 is CASNTGDNYGYTF. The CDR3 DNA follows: TGTGCCAGCAACACCGGGGACAACTATGGCTACACCTTC. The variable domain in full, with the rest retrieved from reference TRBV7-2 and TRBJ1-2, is GAGVSQSPSNKVTEKGKDVELRCDPISGHTALYWYRQSLGQGLEFLIYFQGNSAPDKSGLPSDRFSAERTGGSVSTLTIQRTQQEDSAVYLCASNTGDNYGYTFGSGTRLTVV.

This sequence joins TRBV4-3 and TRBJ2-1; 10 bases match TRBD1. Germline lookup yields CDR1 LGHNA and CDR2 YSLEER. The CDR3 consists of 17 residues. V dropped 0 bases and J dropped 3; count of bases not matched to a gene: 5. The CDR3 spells CASSQDPDRGLYNEQFF. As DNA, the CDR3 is TGCGCCAGCAGCCAAGACCCCGACAGGGGGCTCTACAATGAGCAGTTCTTC.

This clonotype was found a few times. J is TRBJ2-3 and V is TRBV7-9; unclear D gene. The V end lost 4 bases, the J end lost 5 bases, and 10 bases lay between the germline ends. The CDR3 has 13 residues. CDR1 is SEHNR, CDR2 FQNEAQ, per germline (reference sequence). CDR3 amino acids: CASSSPPGDTQYF. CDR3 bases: TGTGCCAGCAGCTCCCCCCCGGGAGATACGCAGTATTTT.

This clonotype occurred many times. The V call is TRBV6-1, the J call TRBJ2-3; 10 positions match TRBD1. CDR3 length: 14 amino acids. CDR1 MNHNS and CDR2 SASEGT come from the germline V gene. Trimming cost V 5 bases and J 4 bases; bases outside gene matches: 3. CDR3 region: CASSLDRGADTQYF. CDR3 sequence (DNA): TGTGCCAGCAGTTTGGACAGGGGGGCAGATACGCAGTATTTT.